The 28 T cell receptor beta chains below all came from one sample that was sequenced in a study of T cell repertoires in cytomegalovirus infection. These receptors have no known antigen. TCRdb itself ran the reads through MiXCR, one entry per CDR3 protein. The sample lists approximately 390,000 distinct CDR3 sequences, just under 35% occurring once. Sequenced here: cultured PBMCs, sampled from culture after CMV antigen stimulation. The receptors derive from a human donor in good health (CMV status not recorded). Some clones in this sample may be carry-over from other donors' samples.

This clonotype was counted only a few times. The genes are TRBV7-6 and TRBJ1-2; TRBD1 might be the D (5 bases). Per the germline V gene, CDR1 is SGHVS and CDR2 is FNYEAQ. The CDR3 spans 13 residues. V lost 5 bases and J 4 bases, leaving 11 bases between the germline ends. CDR3 amino acids: CASSTMGGYGYTF. Written as DNA, the CDR3 is TGTGCCAGCAGCACGATGGGGGGCTATGGCTACACCTTC.

J is TRBJ1-3 and V is TRBV12-3 or TRBV12-4, with D maybe TRBD1 (5 bases). V gave up 6 bases and J gave up 2 bases, with 11 bases separating them. CDR3 length: 14 residues. CDR3 bases: TGTGCCAGCAGCCCTGTGGGGGCTGGAAACACCATATATTTT. Translation: CASSPVGAGNTIYF.

This clonotype showed up just a few times. The V and J genes are TRBV6-6 and TRBJ2-7; unclear D gene. V dropped 0 bases and J dropped 4 bases, with 13 bases sitting between them. Germline V gene data show CDR1 as MNHNY and CDR2 as SVGAGI (reference sequence). The CDR3 sequence is 15 residues long. The CDR3 protein is CASSYSLPVAYEQYF. The DNA of the CDR3 is TGTGCCAGCAGTTACTCGTTGCCAGTAGCTTACGAGCAGTACTTC.

This clonotype showed up just a few times. The genes are TRBV12-5 and TRBJ2-5; D is ambiguous. The ends were cut back, 5 bases at V and 5 bases at J, with 9 bases in the middle. The length of the CDR3 is 12 residues. The germline CDR1 and CDR2 sequences are LGHNT and FRNRAP. The CDR3 sequence: CASGPATETQYF. The DNA of the CDR3 is TGTGCTAGTGGTCCGGCTACGGAGACCCAGTACTTC.

The V call is TRBV7-8, the J call TRBJ1-5, with 7 bases that match TRBD1. There are 18 residues in the CDR3. CDR1 is SGHVS and CDR2 is FQNEAQ in the germline V gene. Trimming at V came to 4 bases and at J to 0 bases, leaving 12 bases not matched to a gene. The CDR3 loop reads CASSSGQALPYSNQPQHF. As DNA, the CDR3 is TGTGCCAGCAGCTCCGGACAGGCCTTACCTTATAGCAATCAGCCCCAGCATTTT.

This clonotype was detected many times. The rearrangement links TRBV7-8 to TRBJ2-1; 7 bases line up with TRBD2. The CDR3 spans 17 residues. Germline-derived CDR1 and CDR2 are SGHVS and FQNEAQ. With 0 bases clipped from V and 0 bases from J, the junction kept 5 bases outside the gene matches. CDR3 in DNA: TGTGCCAGCAGCTTAGCGCGGGCGGGAGTCTCCTACAATGAGCAGTTCTTC. The encoded protein is CASSLARAGVSYNEQFF.

The chain joins TRBV11-2 to TRBJ1-1; D is uncertain. Looked up from germline, CDR1 is SGHAT and CDR2 is FQNNGV. This CDR3 region has 17 residues. The V end was cut by 3 bases, the J end by 1 base, with 18 bases between. This CDR3 reads CASSFSPNRFGNTEAFF. CDR3 nucleotide sequence: TGTGCCAGCAGCTTTAGTCCCAATCGGTTTGGGAACACTGAAGCTTTCTTT.

The chain couples TRBV6-2 or TRBV6-3 to TRBJ1-1; 9 nucleotides agree with TRBD1. J lost 0 bases, V lost 2 bases, and 7 bases had no gene match. The germline V gene encodes CDR1 MNHEY and CDR2 SVGEGT. CDR3 length equals 17 residues. For the CDR3, the DNA is TGTGCCAGCAGTTACCCCACCGGGACAGGGATGAACACTGAAGCTTTCTTT. It encodes CASSYPTGTGMNTEAFF.

The chain links TRBV6-2 or TRBV6-3 to TRBJ2-7; TRBD1 is a possible D gene (6 bases). The CDR3 has 15 amino acids. Between the trimmed V and J ends, which lost 6 bases and 0 bases, there was a span of 15 bases. CDR1 MNHEY and CDR2 SVGEGT come from the germline V gene. The CDR3: CASRTTGRSSYEQYF. The CDR3 DNA sequence: TGTGCCAGCAGAACGACAGGTAGAAGCTCCTACGAGCAGTACTTC.

The gene calls are TRBV4-3 and TRBJ1-1; D gene unclear. Trimming left V 1 base short and J 1 base short, with 10 bases between. Per germline, CDR1 LGHNA and CDR2 YSLEER. This CDR3 has 15 residues. CDR3 residues: CASSQAPEKNTEAFF. The CDR3 DNA sequence: TGCGCCAGCAGCCAAGCCCCAGAGAAGAACACTGAAGCTTTCTTT.

This clonotype has more than one count but fewer than ten. V is TRBV27 and J is TRBJ2-6; unclear D gene. Germline V gene data show CDR1 as MNHEY and CDR2 as SMNVEV (reference sequence). The CDR3 is 14 amino acids. V lost 10 bases to trimming and J lost 4 bases, with 14 bases between them. CDR3 bases: TGTGCCACCTCAGGAGTGGCAGGGGCCAACGTCCTGACTTTC. It is translated as CATSGVAGANVLTF.

This clonotype came up a few times. The V gene is TRBV7-9, the J gene TRBJ2-3; TRBD2 matches 9 bases. The germline V gene encodes CDR1 SEHNR and CDR2 FQNEAQ (reference sequence). This CDR3 comprises 15 residues. V lost 5 bases to trimming and J lost 6 bases; unmatched junction nucleotides: 9. This CDR3 reads CASSKGLASLDTQYF. CDR3 DNA sequence: TGTGCCAGCAGCAAGGGACTAGCATCGCTCGATACGCAGTATTTT.

As regards this clonotype: At one of its ends the junction is not consistent with the germline gene, which may arise from a read error. This rearrangement joins TRBV7-7 to TRBJ2-3; 9 bases agree with TRBD2. This CDR3 has 15 amino acids. Germline V gene lookup returns CDR1 SSHAT and CDR2 FNYEAQ (reference sequence). The CDR3 protein is CASRGTSQTADTQYF. The CDR3 DNA reads as TGTGCTAGCAGAGGGACTAGCCAGACCGCAGATACGCAGTATTTT.

A few counts support this clonotype. The genes are TRBV27 and TRBJ1-3; D might be TRBD1 (5 bases). V lost 9 bases and J 4 bases, leaving 10 bases between the germline ends. The CDR3 is 12 amino acids. Germline V lookup: CDR1 MNHEY, CDR2 SMNVEV (reference sequence). The DNA of the CDR3 is TGTGCCAGTGGGACCCTGGGAAACACCATATATTTT. Translating it yields CASGTLGNTIYF.

This chain links TRBV20-1 with TRBJ2-7; TRBD1 might be the D (6 bases). The V gene lost 0 bases and the J gene lost 6 bases, with 12 bases spanning the gap. The CDR3 is made up of 13 amino acids. Per the germline V gene, CDR1 is DFQATT and CDR2 is SNEGSKA (reference sequence). The CDR3 spells CSARETWGLEQYF. The CDR3 DNA is TGCAGTGCTAGAGAAACCTGGGGGCTCGAGCAGTACTTC.

In this sample, this clonotype turned up many times. The chain links TRBV7-2 to TRBJ2-7; TRBD2 might be the D (5 bases). The CDR3 is made up of 13 amino acids. The ends were cut back, 9 bases at V and 4 bases at J, with 16 bases in the middle. Germline V gene lookup returns CDR1 SGHTA and CDR2 FQGNSA. DNA for the CDR3: TGTGCCAGTCGGGGAGCAGTGGAGTACGAGCAGTACTTC. Translated, it gives CASRGAVEYEQYF.

This clonotype was detected a few times. The junction shows a germline mismatch at one end, possibly a read error. In DNA, the CDR3 is TGTGCTAGCAGCGGTAGCGGGAGGGCAGATACGCAGTATTTT. It specifies CASSGSGRADTQYF. The V call is TRBV7-6, the J call TRBJ2-3, with TRBD2 matching 11 bases. The CDR3 loop spans 14 amino acids. Germline CDR1 reads SGHVS; CDR2 reads FNYEAQ.

The CDR3 sequence: CASSYGLAVNEQFF. The CDR3 region has the DNA TGTGCCAGTTCCTATGGACTAGCGGTTAATGAGCAGTTCTTC. The chain has TRBV19 and TRBJ2-1; TRBD2 matches 10 bases. V gave up 8 bases and J gave up 7 bases; unmatched junction bases: 8. Germline V gives CDR1 LNHDA, CDR2 SQIVND (reference sequence). The CDR3 is 14 residues long.

The chain employs TRBV5-6 and TRBJ1-6; no firm D call. The CDR3 has 15 amino acids. CDR1 SGHDT and CDR2 YYEEEE come from the germline V gene. V dropped 5 bases and J dropped 10 bases, with 19 bases sitting between them. In DNA form, the CDR3 reads TGTGCCAGCAGTCCCCGCTCTAATATCGGGTCACCCCTCCACTTT. Protein product: CASSPRSNIGSPLHF.

This chain connects TRBV6-5 to TRBJ1-2; D may be TRBD1 (6 bases). Germline V gene data show CDR1 as MNHEY and CDR2 as SVGAGI. The CDR3 totals 13 residues. With 5 bases removed from V and 4 bases from J, the gap between germline ends came to 11 bases. The CDR3 loop is CASSRIRGYGYTF. Here the CDR3 DNA reads TGTGCCAGCAGTAGGATCAGGGGCTATGGCTACACCTTC.

This clonotype came up once. J is TRBJ2-3 and V is TRBV27, with D uncertain. The CDR3 has 13 residues. Germline lookup yields CDR1 MNHEY and CDR2 SMNVEV (reference sequence). Trimming left V 5 bases short and J 4 bases short, with 10 bases between. The CDR3, as DNA: TGTGCCAGCAGTCCCTACGATGCAGATACGCAGTATTTT. Its translation: CASSPYDADTQYF.

This clonotype was observed once. The CDR3 protein is CASSQGPGTTEETQYF. CDR3 nucleotides: TGCGCCAGCAGCCAAGGCCCCGGGACCACAGAAGAGACCCAGTACTTC. The chain combines TRBV4-3 with TRBJ2-5; either TRBD1 or TRBD2 may supply D (5 bases each). The CDR3 runs to 16 residues. Deletions cut 1 base from V and 3 bases from J, with 15 bases between. CDR1 and CDR2 (germline): LGHNA, YSLEER.

In this sample, this clonotype turned up a few times. The chain has TRBV12-3 or TRBV12-4 and TRBJ1-1, with 7 nucleotides matching TRBD1. V lost 8 bases to trimming and J lost 0 bases; unmatched junction nucleotides: 6. This CDR3 comprises 14 residues. CDR3 coding DNA: TGTGCCAGCCTCAGGGGGGGTGTGAACACTGAAGCTTTCTTT. The encoded protein is CASLRGGVNTEAFF.

The CDR3 DNA reads as TGTGCCAGCATTGGAGCGGGAGCAAACTACAATGAGCAGTTCTTC. This encodes CASIGAGANYNEQFF. The V and J genes are TRBV7-2 and TRBJ2-1; 8 bases match TRBD2. After removal of 7 bases from V and 3 bases from J, the junction contained 8 bases not matched to a gene. The CDR3 has 15 amino acids. Germline CDR1 is SGHTA and CDR2 is FQGNSA.

The chain carries TRBV6-2 or TRBV6-3 and TRBJ1-2; D gene unclear. Trimming cost V 0 bases and J 7 bases, with 9 bases left between them. CDR1 is MNHEY and CDR2 is SVGEGT in the germline V gene. The CDR3 is 13 residues long. This chain's CDR3 is CASSYSGVRGYTF. CDR3 coding DNA: TGTGCCAGCAGTTACTCGGGTGTTCGTGGCTACACCTTC.

The CDR3 spells CAIRWQGSTEAFF. For the CDR3, the DNA is TGTGCCATCAGATGGCAGGGTAGCACTGAAGCTTTCTTT. The rearrangement links TRBV10-3 to TRBJ1-1, with D perhaps TRBD1 (5 bases). This CDR3 is built from 13 residues. Trimming removed 6 bases at V and 4 bases at J, with 12 bases between. CDR1 ENHRY and CDR2 SYGVKD come from the germline V gene.

The J gene is TRBJ2-6, the V gene TRBV6-6; D uncertain. The germline V gene encodes CDR1 MNHNY and CDR2 SVGAGI (reference sequence). The CDR3 totals 16 residues. V lost 4 bases and J lost 2, with 12 bases in between. The CDR3 DNA is TGTGCCAGCAGTTCCGACCTCGGCGCTGGGGCCAACGTCCTGACTTTC. Residues: CASSSDLGAGANVLTF.

V usage is TRBV7-2 and J usage is TRBJ2-7, with 8 bases aligning to TRBD2. In germline, CDR1 is SGHTA, CDR2 FQGNSA. The CDR3 sequence is 14 residues long. Trimming took 5 bases from V and 7 from J; bases not matched to a gene: 10. The CDR3 bases are TGTGCCAGCAGCCACCCGGGAGGGTTGCGGGAGCAGTACTTC. Translated: CASSHPGGLREQYF.